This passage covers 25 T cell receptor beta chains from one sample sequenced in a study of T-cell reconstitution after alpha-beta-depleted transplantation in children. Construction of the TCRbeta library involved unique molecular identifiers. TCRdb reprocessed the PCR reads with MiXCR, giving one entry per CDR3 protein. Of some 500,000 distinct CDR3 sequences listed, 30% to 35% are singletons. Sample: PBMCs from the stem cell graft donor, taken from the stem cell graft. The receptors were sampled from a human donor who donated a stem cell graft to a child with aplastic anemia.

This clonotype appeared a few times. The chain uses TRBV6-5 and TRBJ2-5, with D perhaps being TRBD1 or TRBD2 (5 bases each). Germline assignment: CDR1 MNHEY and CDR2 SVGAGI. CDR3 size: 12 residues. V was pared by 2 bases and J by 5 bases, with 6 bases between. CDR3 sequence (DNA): TGTGCCAGCAGTTACGGGGACGAGACCCAGTACTTC. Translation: CASSYGDETQYF.

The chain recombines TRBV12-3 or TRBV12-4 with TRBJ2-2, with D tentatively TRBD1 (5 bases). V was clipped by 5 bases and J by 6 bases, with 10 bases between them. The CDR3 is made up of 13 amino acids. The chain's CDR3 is CASSQRGAGELFF. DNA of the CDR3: TGTGCCAGCAGTCAAAGGGGCGCCGGGGAGCTGTTTTTT.

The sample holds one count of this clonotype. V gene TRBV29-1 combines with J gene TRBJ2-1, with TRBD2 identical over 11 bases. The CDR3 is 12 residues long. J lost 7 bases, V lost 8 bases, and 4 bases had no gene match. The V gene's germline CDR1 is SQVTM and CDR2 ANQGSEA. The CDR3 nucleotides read TGCAGCCTTACTAGCGGGAGTAATGAGCAGTTCTTC. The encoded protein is CSLTSGSNEQFF.

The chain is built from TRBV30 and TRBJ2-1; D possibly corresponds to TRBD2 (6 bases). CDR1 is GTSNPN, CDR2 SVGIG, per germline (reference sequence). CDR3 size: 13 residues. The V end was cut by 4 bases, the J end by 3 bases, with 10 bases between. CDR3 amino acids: CAWNTAGYNEQFF. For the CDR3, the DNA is TGTGCCTGGAACACAGCGGGCTACAATGAGCAGTTCTTC.

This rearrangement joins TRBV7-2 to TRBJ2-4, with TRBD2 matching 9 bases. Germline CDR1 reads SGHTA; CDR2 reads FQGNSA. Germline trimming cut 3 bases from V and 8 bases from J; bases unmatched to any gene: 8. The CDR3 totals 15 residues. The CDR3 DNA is TGTGCCAGCAGCTTTACTTCAGGCGGGAGGGACATTCAGTACTTC. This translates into CASSFTSGGRDIQYF.

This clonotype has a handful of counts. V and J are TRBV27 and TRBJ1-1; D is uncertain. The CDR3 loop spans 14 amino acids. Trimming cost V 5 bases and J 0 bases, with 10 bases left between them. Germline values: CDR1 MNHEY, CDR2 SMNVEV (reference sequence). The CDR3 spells CASSPHNMNTEAFF. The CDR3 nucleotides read TGTGCCAGCAGTCCTCATAACATGAACACTGAAGCTTTCTTT.

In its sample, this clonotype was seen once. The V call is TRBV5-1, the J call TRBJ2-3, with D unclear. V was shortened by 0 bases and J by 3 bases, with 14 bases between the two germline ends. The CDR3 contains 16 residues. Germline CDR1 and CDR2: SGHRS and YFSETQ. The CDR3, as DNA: TGCGCCAGCAGCTTGGCCACGTCAGGTCTGACAGATACGCAGTATTTT. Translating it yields CASSLATSGLTDTQYF.

CDR3 sequence (DNA): TGTGCCAGCAGTTACGTTACAGGGAGGGATGAGCAGTTCTTC. The encoded protein is CASSYVTGRDEQFF. This chain connects TRBV6-2 or TRBV6-3 to TRBJ2-1; D possibly corresponds to TRBD2 (7 bases). V was cut by 2 bases and J by 8 bases, with 13 bases left in between. This CDR3 contains 14 residues. Looked up from germline, CDR1 is MNHEY and CDR2 is SVGEGT.

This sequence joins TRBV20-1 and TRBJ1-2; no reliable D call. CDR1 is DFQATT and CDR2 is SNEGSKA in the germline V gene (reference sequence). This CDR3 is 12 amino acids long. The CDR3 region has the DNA TGCACCGCAGGAACTAATAACTATGGCTACACCTTC. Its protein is CTAGTNNYGYTF.

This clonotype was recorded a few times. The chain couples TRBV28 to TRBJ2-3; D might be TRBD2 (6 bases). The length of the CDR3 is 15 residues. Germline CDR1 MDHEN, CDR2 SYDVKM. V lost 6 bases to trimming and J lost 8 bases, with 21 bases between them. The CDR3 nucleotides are TGTGCCAGCAGCCCCACCGGACTACCTGCGGCTACGCAGTATTTT. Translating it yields CASSPTGLPAATQYF.

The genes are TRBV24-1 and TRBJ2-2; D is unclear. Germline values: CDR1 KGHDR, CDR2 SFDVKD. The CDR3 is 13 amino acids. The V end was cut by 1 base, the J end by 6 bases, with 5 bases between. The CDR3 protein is CATSDFRAGELFF. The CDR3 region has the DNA TGTGCCACCAGTGATTTTCGGGCCGGGGAGCTGTTTTTT.

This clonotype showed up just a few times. CDR3 protein: CASSLVRGMGQPQHF. For the CDR3, the DNA is TGTGCCAGCAGCTTAGTTCGGGGGATGGGTCAGCCCCAGCATTTT. The V call is TRBV7-2, the J call TRBJ1-5, with D tentatively TRBD1 (5 bases). CDR1 is SGHTA, CDR2 FQGNSA, per germline. V was cut by 1 base and J by 6 bases, with 13 bases left in between. This CDR3 comprises 15 residues.

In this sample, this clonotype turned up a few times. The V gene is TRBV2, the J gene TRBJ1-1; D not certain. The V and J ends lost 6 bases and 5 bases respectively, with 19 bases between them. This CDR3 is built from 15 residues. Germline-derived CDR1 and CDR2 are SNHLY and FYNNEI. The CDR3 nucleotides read TGTGCCAGCAGCCCGGGAGAGCTTCTTGGAACTGAAGCTTTCTTT. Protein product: CASSPGELLGTEAFF.

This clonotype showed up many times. The CDR3 protein is CASSPGTPYEQYF. CDR3 nucleotides: TGTGCCAGCAGTCCGGGGACCCCCTACGAGCAGTACTTC. V and J are TRBV6-5 and TRBJ2-7, with D possibly being TRBD1 or TRBD2 (5 bases each). Trimming cost V 5 bases and J 2 bases, with 10 bases left between them. Germline V CDR1 and CDR2: MNHEY, SVGAGI. The CDR3 is made up of 13 amino acids.

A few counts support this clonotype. CDR3: CSARAALAGGYNEQFF. The CDR3 DNA sequence: TGCAGTGCTAGAGCAGCCCTAGCGGGGGGCTACAATGAGCAGTTCTTC. The chain is built from TRBV20-1 and TRBJ2-1; 11 bases agree with TRBD2. CDR1 DFQATT and CDR2 SNEGSKA come from the germline V gene (reference sequence). This CDR3 comprises 16 residues. Trimming took 1 base from V and 3 from J; bases not matched to a gene: 5.

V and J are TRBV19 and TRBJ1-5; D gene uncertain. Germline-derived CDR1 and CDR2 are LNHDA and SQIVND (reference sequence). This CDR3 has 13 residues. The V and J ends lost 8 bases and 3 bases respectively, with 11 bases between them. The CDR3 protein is CASQGDYNQPQHF. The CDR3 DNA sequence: TGTGCCAGTCAAGGAGACTACAATCAGCCCCAGCATTTT.

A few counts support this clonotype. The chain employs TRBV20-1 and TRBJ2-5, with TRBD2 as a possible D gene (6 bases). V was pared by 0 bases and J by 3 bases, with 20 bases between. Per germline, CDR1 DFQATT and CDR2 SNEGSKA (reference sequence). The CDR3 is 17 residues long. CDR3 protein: CSARDYNRLVLKETQYF. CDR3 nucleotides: TGCAGTGCTAGAGATTACAATAGACTAGTCCTCAAAGAGACCCAGTACTTC.

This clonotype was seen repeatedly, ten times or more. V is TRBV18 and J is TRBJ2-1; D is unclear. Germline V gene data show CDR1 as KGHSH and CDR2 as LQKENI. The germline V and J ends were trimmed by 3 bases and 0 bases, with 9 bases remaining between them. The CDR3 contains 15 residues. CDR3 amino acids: CASSPLASSYNEQFF. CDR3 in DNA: TGTGCCAGCTCACCCTTAGCAAGCTCCTACAATGAGCAGTTCTTC.

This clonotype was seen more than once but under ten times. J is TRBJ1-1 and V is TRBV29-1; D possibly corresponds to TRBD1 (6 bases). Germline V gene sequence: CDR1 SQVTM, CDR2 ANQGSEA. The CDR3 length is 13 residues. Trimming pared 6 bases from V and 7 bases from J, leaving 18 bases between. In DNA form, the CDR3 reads TGCAGCGTCGGACGGGGGGGGCAGGGTGAAGCTTTCTTT. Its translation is CSVGRGGQGEAFF.

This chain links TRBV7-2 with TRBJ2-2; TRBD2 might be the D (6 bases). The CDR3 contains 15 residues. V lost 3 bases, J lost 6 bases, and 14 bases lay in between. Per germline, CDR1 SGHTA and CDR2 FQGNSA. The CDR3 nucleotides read TGTGCCAGCAGCTTTACGGGGGTTTTCCCCGGGGAGCTGTTTTTT. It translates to CASSFTGVFPGELFF.

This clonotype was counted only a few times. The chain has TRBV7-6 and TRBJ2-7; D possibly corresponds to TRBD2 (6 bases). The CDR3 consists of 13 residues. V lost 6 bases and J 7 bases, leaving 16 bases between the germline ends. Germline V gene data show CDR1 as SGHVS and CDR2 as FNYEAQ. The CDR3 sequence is CASRSGGALEQYF. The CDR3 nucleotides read TGTGCCAGCAGATCCGGGGGTGCTCTGGAGCAGTACTTC. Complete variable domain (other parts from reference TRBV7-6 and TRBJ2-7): GAGVSQSPRYKVTKRGQDVALRCDPISGHVSLYWYRQALGQGPEFLTYFNYEAQQDKSGLPNDRFSAERPEGSISTLTIQRTEQRDSAMYRCASRSGGALEQYFGPGTRLTVT.

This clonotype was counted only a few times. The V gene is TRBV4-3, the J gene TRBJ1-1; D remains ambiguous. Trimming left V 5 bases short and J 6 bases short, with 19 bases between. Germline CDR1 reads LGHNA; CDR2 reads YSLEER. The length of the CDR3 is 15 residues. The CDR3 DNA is TGCGCCAGCAGCTTCAACCCGAGATCGAGATCTGAAGCTTTCTTT. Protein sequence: CASSFNPRSRSEAFF.

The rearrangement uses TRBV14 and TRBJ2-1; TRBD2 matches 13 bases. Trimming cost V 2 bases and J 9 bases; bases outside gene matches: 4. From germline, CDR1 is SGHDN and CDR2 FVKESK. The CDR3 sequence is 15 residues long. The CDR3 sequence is CASSQRTSGSAEQFF. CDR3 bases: TGTGCCAGCAGCCAACGGACTAGCGGGAGCGCTGAGCAGTTCTTC.

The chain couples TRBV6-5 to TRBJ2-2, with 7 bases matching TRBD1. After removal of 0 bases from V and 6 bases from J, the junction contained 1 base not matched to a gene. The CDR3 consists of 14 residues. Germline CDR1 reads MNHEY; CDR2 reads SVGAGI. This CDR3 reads CASSYSQGPGELFF. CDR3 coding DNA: TGTGCCAGCAGTTACTCACAGGGGCCCGGGGAGCTGTTTTTT.

CDR3 nucleotide sequence: TGTGCCAGCAGCCTCTCTAGCGGCCTGGCCTCCTACAATGAGCAGTTCTTC. It specifies CASSLSSGLASYNEQFF. V and J are TRBV7-2 and TRBJ2-1, with 7 bases identical to TRBD2. The ends lost 5 bases at V and 0 bases at J; junction bases unmatched: 10. The CDR3 sequence is 17 residues long. Germline values: CDR1 SGHTA, CDR2 FQGNSA.